This TCR beta chain was captured by sequencing in a study of blood T cell repertoires in COVID-19. Background on the study: COVID-19 samples from acute and convalescent phases originated in the United States, Italy and Spain. PBMCs, B-cell-depleted T cells, or T cells were the source of the cDNA or gDNA that made up the material.

Measured with immunoSEQ multiplex PCR; TCRdb has only the in-frame clones, and not every one. This table holds 260,000 or so clones, 75% to 85% found once. Germline lookup yields CDR1 MNHEY and CDR2 SMNVEV (reference sequence). This CDR3 region has 16 residues. Deletions cut 4 bases from V and 0 bases from J, with 13 bases between. This clone was recorded once. The clonotype was recovered from a woman aged 70-85 years with acute or convalescent COVID-19. Input material: peripheral blood. The chain couples TRBV27 to TRBJ2-1; tentatively, D is TRBD1 (5 bases). The CDR3 reads CASSSQRGSSYNEQFF. CDR3 DNA: TGTGCCAGCAGTTCCCAAAGGGGCTCCTCCTACAATGAGCAGTTCTTC.